A selection of T cell receptor beta chains follows, all from one sample in a study of blood T cells in healthy people across ages. TCRdb recomputed calls from the 5' RACE reads with MiXCR, one row per CDR3 protein. The sample yields about 1.6 million distinct CDR3 sequences, almost 35% seen once. Sequencing was performed on blood. The receptor set was obtained from a woman under 40 in good health. CDR3s include the opening cysteine and the closing phenylalanine or tryptophan. Each record gives: J gene, V gene, D gene, clone size, CDR3 protein, CDR3 DNA. The D gene is left open where the match is weak. Size tells how often a clone was seen (once, few, many) or the class of an expanded clone, and some rows leave it out.

TRBJ2-7 TRBV6-2/TRBV6-3 TRBD1 few CASTYGGTGAKFAYEQYF TGTGCCAGCACCTACGGGGGGACAGGGGCTAAATTTGCCTACGAGCAGTACTTC
TRBJ2-1 TRBV10-2 TRBD2 once CASSDDSGRFNHYNEQFF TGCGCCAGCAGTGATGATAGCGGGAGGTTCAATCATTACAATGAGCAGTTCTTC
TRBJ2-5 TRBV7-2 . . CAGSWGVETQYF TGTGCCGGCAGCTGGGGGGTAGAGACCCAGTACTTC
TRBJ1-5 TRBV7-2 . . CASSPGKGQPQHF TGTGCCAGCAGCCCCGGCAAGGGCCAGCCCCAGCATTTT
TRBJ2-1 TRBV7-3 . . CASSLGSYSARQFF TGTGCCAGCAGCTTAGGATCCTACTCGGCGCGGCAGTTCTTC
TRBJ1-2 TRBV10-3 . . CAISESLDGVDGYTF TGTGCCATCAGTGAGTCTTTGGATGGTGTCGATGGCTACACCTTC
TRBJ2-3 TRBV28 TRBD2 once CASSPWTGGRGSTDTQYF TGTGCCAGCAGTCCCTGGACTGGCGGGAGAGGTAGCACAGATACGCAGTATTTT
TRBJ2-1 TRBV3-1 . . CASSQVLAQVGGGQFF TGTGCCAGTAGCCAAGTGCTAGCCCAGGTGGGGGGTGGGCAGTTCTTC
TRBJ2-6 TRBV11-1 . . CASRRRGTNGHVDPGANVLTF TGTGCCAGCAGGAGAAGGGGGACCAACGGGCACGTGGATCCTGGGGCCAACGTCCTGACTTTC
TRBJ2-3 TRBV20-1 TRBD2 . CSARSGSGGTQYF TGCAGTGCTAGATCCGGGTCGGGGGGTACGCAGTATTTT
TRBJ2-7 TRBV27 . few CASRRGLGPYEQYF TGTGCCAGTCGCCGGGGCCTAGGCCCCTACGAGCAGTACTTC
TRBJ1-2 TRBV11-2 . . CASSSTGPHGYTF TGTGCCAGCAGCTCCACAGGGCCCCATGGCTACACCTTC
TRBJ2-5 TRBV24-1 TRBD1 . CATSDVLQGLQETQYF TGTGCCACCAGTGACGTATTACAGGGGCTCCAGGAGACCCAGTACTTC
TRBJ2-1 TRBV12-3/TRBV12-4 . many CASSLGDPLIYNEQFF TGTGCCAGCAGTCTCGGGGACCCTCTCATCTACAATGAGCAGTTCTTC
TRBJ2-3 TRBV9 . . CASSVEGGYTDTQYF TGTGCCAGCAGCGTAGAAGGCGGCTACACAGATACGCAGTATTTT
TRBJ2-7 TRBV7-9 . many CASSPLGSGLDEQYF TGTGCCAGCAGCCCATTAGGGAGTGGGTTAGACGAGCAGTACTTC
TRBJ2-7 TRBV9 . . CASSVGHTGDEQYF TGTGCCAGCAGCGTAGGACACACAGGTGACGAGCAGTACTTC
TRBJ2-3 TRBV28 . . CASSLTDISTDTQYF TGTGCCAGCAGTTTAACGGACATTAGCACAGATACGCAGTATTTT
TRBJ2-1 TRBV11-2 . few CASSKLVEEFF TGTGCCAGCAGCAAGTTAGTCGAGGAGTTCTTC
TRBJ1-1 TRBV10-3 . few CAISEQGDYTEAFF TGTGCCATCAGTGAACAGGGCGATTACACTGAAGCTTTCTTT
TRBJ1-5 TRBV28 TRBD1 few CASSWGQVDQPQHF TGTGCCAGCAGTTGGGGACAGGTCGATCAGCCCCAGCATTTT
TRBJ2-7 TRBV19 TRBD2 . CASSISGLAGYYEQYF TGTGCCAGTAGTATCTCGGGACTAGCGGGGTACTACGAGCAGTACTTC
TRBJ1-2 TRBV7-9 . . CASSRGGAQGYTF TGTGCCAGCAGCCGGGGAGGGGCGCAGGGCTACACCTTC
TRBJ1-4 TRBV14 . . CASSHRHPPATNEKLFF TGTGCCAGCAGCCACCGCCATCCCCCTGCAACTAATGAAAAACTGTTTTTT
TRBJ2-1 TRBV5-1 TRBD2 . CAGSLGGTKHNEQFF TGCGCCGGCAGCTTGGGGGGGACTAAACACAATGAGCAGTTCTTC
TRBJ1-2 TRBV6-5 TRBD1 . CASSRQGLSYGYTF TGTGCCAGCAGTCGACAGGGATTGTCCTATGGCTACACCTTC
TRBJ2-7 TRBV28 . few CATWGRETWYEQYF TGTGCCACCTGGGGGCGGGAGACCTGGTACGAGCAGTACTTC
TRBJ2-5 TRBV11-2 . many CASSLVWETQYF TGTGCCAGCAGCTTAGTTTGGGAAACCCAGTACTTC
TRBJ2-5 TRBV14 . few CASSQDRPPTQTQYF TGTGCCAGCAGCCAAGATAGGCCGCCTACCCAGACCCAGTACTTC
TRBJ2-3 TRBV6-5 . few CASSPTLAVTDTQYF TGTGCCAGCAGTCCTACGTTAGCGGTCACAGATACGCAGTATTTT
TRBJ2-3 TRBV2 TRBD2 . CASSERVAGPTDTQYF TGTGCCAGCAGTGAAAGGGTAGCGGGACCCACAGATACGCAGTATTTT